This TCR beta chain comes out of a study of patients and donors after allogeneic stem cell transplantation. TCRdb analysed the RT-PCR reads with MiXCR anew, one entry per CDR3 protein. This table has about 200,000 distinct CDR3 sequences, around two fifths appearing once. The receptor comes from a human donor who was either an allogeneic HSCT recipient or a stem cell or donor lymphocyte infusion donor (not recorded which). It is not recorded whose cells these are; they may come from a transplant donor. The sequencing sample was made of blood, either unsorted or a sorted T cell fraction (not recorded which).

CDR3 residues: CASSPRQWGTYEQYF. The CDR3 bases are TGCGCCAGCAGCCCCAGACAGTGGGGGACCTACGAGCAGTACTTC. The rearrangement joins TRBV5-1 to TRBJ2-7, with D perhaps matching TRBD1 or TRBD2 (5 bases each). Germline V gene data show CDR1 as SGHRS and CDR2 as YFSETQ. With 4 bases removed from V and 2 bases from J, the gap between germline ends came to 16 bases. This CDR3 is 15 amino acids long.